This T cell receptor beta chain was identified during a study of identifying expanded T cells in peripheral blood (dated by TCRdb to the late 2010s). With respect to the entire study: Technical replicates were generated by sequencing separate aliquots of the same genomic DNA pool, with four replicates compared pairwise.

Study-wide findings and limitations: In all healthy donors, the variance in clone template counts between samples taken 2 to 3 weeks apart rose significantly as total template count increased. The authors expected biological variance in healthy repertoires might increase further over much longer intervals such as months to years. Between technical replicates the binomial model flagged around 1.3 differentially abundant clones, whereas over around 2 weeks the binomial model flagged about 16.4 and over approximately four weeks 19 to 20. The beta-binomial model significantly reduced the number of clones called differentially abundant and the false-positive rate across all healthy-donor time intervals.

Germline trimming amounts to 6 bases on V and 3 bases on J, with 4 as the count of junction bases outside the gene matches. Counted from cysteine to phenylalanine, this CDR3 has 15 amino acids. Just the 45-base CDR3 DNA is kept, in frame starting at base 1. CDR1 and CDR2 (SGHAT, FQNNGV) derive from the germline V gene. As concerns this clone: Its antigen specificity is not known. Base qualities were left out, and no much larger clone turns up one base away.

TCRbeta CDR3 regions were profiled by bias-controlled multiplex PCR amplification of genomic DNA with the immunoSEQ Assay. The paper's data handling went like this. The absolute abundance of each unique TCRbeta CDR3 region was quantified after sequences were collapsed and filtered. Differential abundance was tested with two models: a binomial (Fisher-equivalent) model and a beta-binomial model that adds time-dependent variance fitted from healthy donors. Clones with fewer than 5 combined templates were removed, and differential abundance was called for clones with a Benjamini-Hochberg FDR below 0.01. Beta-binomial variance was modeled as a function of total template count across the two samples using the form v = (b*log(k)+a)^2. Sourced from immuneACCESS, this table was stored by TCRdb with only in-frame sequences that have V and J called. A share of the clones is absent; for the studies checked, an unresolved V gene accounts for under half, and the remainder has no known explanation. The D gene and trimming were derived from the DNA, and the V and J assignments and clone size from that table. Counted in this sample were around 68,000 clones; 70% to 90% of them appeared once. The top ten clonotypes cover less than 5.5% of the sample.

No immune events, such as infections, were documented for the healthy donors during the collection period. Time-dependent variance in a beta-binomial model of T-cell clone differential abundance was calibrated using healthy-donor blood repertoires as a training cohort. There were roughly ten healthy donors in the training cohort, of whom 3 were female and 7 were male. On average the donors were approximately 43 years old, and their ages spanned about 29 to 65 years. Whole blood was collected from each healthy donor at three time points spaced around 2 weeks apart and obtained from a commercial supplier. For immunosequencing, genomic DNA was extracted from unsorted whole blood.

The chain is made from TRBV11-2 and TRBJ2-1; TRBD2 agrees with 11 junctional bases. Sequences were obtained from blood. The sequence was collected from a person aged 18 to 75 in good health. The CDR3 reads as follows: CASRKLAGDYNEQFF. The sequenced DNA is TGTGCCAGCAGAAAACTAGCGGGAGACTACAATGAGCAGTTCTTC.